The 9 T cell receptor beta chains below come from one sample, sequenced in a study of blood T cell repertoires in COVID-19. The assay was immunoSEQ multiplex PCR, and TCRdb's table has in-frame clones only and misses some. The data contain 450,000 or so clones, approximately 89% of them singletons. Sequenced material: peripheral blood. These receptors were obtained from a woman in her 40s with COVID-19, enrolled during active disease.

The chain combines TRBV10-3 with TRBJ2-3, with 14 bases lining up with TRBD2. J gave up 8 bases and V 6 bases, and 16 bases lay outside the gene matches. Germline-derived CDR1 and CDR2 are ENHRY and SYGVKD. The CDR3 runs 18 residues. The CDR3 protein is CAISLLGTSGSTQGTQYF. CDR3 bases: TGTGCCATCAGCCTCCTCGGGACTAGCGGGAGTACACAGGGTACGCAGTATTTT.

The chain couples TRBV3-1 (or the pseudogene TRBV3-2) to TRBJ2-4, with TRBD1 matching 7 bases. With 3 bases clipped from V and 3 bases from J, the junction kept 8 bases outside the gene matches. Germline loops: CDR1 LGHDT, CDR2 YNNKEL (reference sequence). The CDR3 totals 16 residues. This CDR3 is CASSQGRQGGKNIQYF. DNA for the CDR3: TGTGCCAGCAGCCAGGGCCGACAGGGCGGCAAAAACATTCAGTACTTC.

CDR3 protein: CASSESKSTGECGNNSPLHF. DNA for the CDR3: TGCGCCAGCAGTGAGTCGAAGTCGACAGGGGAATGTGGAAATAATTCACCCCTCCACTTT. This rearrangement joins TRBV10-1 to TRBJ1-6; 8 bases map to TRBD1. With 0 bases clipped from V and 5 bases from J, the junction kept 15 bases outside the gene matches. The CDR3 extends over 20 amino acids. Germline V gives CDR1 WNHNN, CDR2 SYGVQD (reference sequence).

The V and J genes are TRBV5-1 and TRBJ1-2; a weak D match, TRBD1 (5 bases). In germline, CDR1 is SGHRS, CDR2 YFSETQ. The CDR3 totals 15 residues. Trimming removed 0 bases from V and 4 bases from J, with 13 bases in between. CDR3 protein: CASSLAWGNFYGYTF. The CDR3 DNA follows: TGCGCCAGCAGCTTGGCTTGGGGCAACTTCTATGGCTACACCTTC.

The chain has TRBV5-1 and TRBJ2-7; D is possibly TRBD1 (6 bases). V was shortened by 1 base and J by 1 base, with 12 bases between the two germline ends. CDR3 length: 15 residues. Germline V gene data show CDR1 as SGHRS and CDR2 as YFSETQ. In DNA form, the CDR3 reads TGCGCCAGCAGCTTGTTGTTACAGGGTTCCTACGAGCAGTACTTC. It codes for CASSLLLQGSYEQYF.

The rearrangement links TRBV12-3 or TRBV12-4 to TRBJ2-4; 7 bases agree with TRBD1. There are 13 residues in the CDR3. V dropped 10 bases and J dropped 8; count of bases not matched to a gene: 11. As DNA, the CDR3 is TGTGCCATCCGGGGACAGCGACCTGACATTCAGTACTTC. Translating it yields CAIRGQRPDIQYF.

This chain joins TRBV5-1 and TRBJ1-5, with 10 bases lining up with TRBD1. CDR1 and CDR2 from the germline V gene are SGHRS and YFSETQ. The ends lost 0 bases at V and 3 bases at J; junction bases unmatched: 3. CDR3 size: 16 residues. CDR3 amino acids: CASSLGGQGNNQPQHF. CDR3 nucleotide sequence: TGCGCCAGCAGCTTGGGGGGACAGGGGAACAATCAGCCCCAGCATTTT.

The V call is TRBV28, the J call TRBJ1-5, with D perhaps matching TRBD1 (5 bases). V was pared by 8 bases and J by 0 bases, with 14 bases between. This CDR3 is built from 15 residues. The germline gives CDR1 MDHEN, CDR2 SYDVKM. The CDR3 loop reads CASRTRQYSNQPQHF. CDR3 in DNA: TGTGCCAGCCGGACGAGACAGTATAGCAATCAGCCCCAGCATTTT.

The chain links TRBV18 to TRBJ1-3; a possible D gene is TRBD1 (6 bases). CDR3 length: 17 residues. V was cut by 2 bases and J by 1 base, with 15 bases left in between. CDR1 KGHSH and CDR2 LQKENI come from the germline V gene. The CDR3 is CASSPNKGHESGNTIYF. In DNA form, the CDR3 reads TGTGCCAGCTCACCAAATAAGGGACACGAATCTGGAAACACCATATATTTT.